This is a list of T cell receptor beta chains from one sample in a study of cytomegalovirus exposure and HLA in healthy donors. The table came from immunoSEQ multiplex PCR; TCRdb's copy has only in-frame clones and leaves some out. The sample contains 130,000 to 150,000 clones, 73% of which appear only once. The sample taken for sequencing was PBMCs. The source of these receptors is a young woman in good health and CMV-seronegative. Each CDR3 is given with its conserved first and last residue. The D gene is left open where the match is weak. For some rows the clone size is stated as once, few or many, or as a class when expanded; others skip it.

clone_size | j_call | v_call | d_call | cdr3_aa | cdr3_nt
NA | TRBJ1-1 | TRBV5-1 | NA | CASRRGGFDTEAFF | TGCGCCAGCAGGCGCGGAGGGTTTGACACTGAAGCTTTCTTT
NA | TRBJ1-5 | TRBV18 | NA | CASSPGGVGNQPQHF | TGTGCCAGCTCACCGGGAGGGGTTGGCAATCAGCCCCAGCATTTT
NA | TRBJ1-5 | TRBV6-1 | TRBD1 | CASSRDRGGNQPQHF | TGTGCCAGCAGCCGGGACAGGGGAGGCAATCAGCCCCAGCATTTT
NA | TRBJ2-3 | TRBV5-4 | NA | CASSLGQIYTDTQYF | TGTGCCAGCAGCTTGGGGCAGATTTACACAGATACGCAGTATTTT
NA | TRBJ2-7 | TRBV5-1 | NA | CASSNRDGGSYEQYF | TGCGCCAGCAGCAACCGGGACGGGGGCTCCTACGAGCAGTACTTC
NA | TRBJ2-1 | TRBV5-6 | NA | CASSLGLSSSSYNEQFF | TGTGCCAGCAGCTTGGGACTGAGCAGTAGCTCCTACAATGAGCAGTTCTTC
NA | TRBJ1-4 | TRBV4-1 | TRBD1 | CASRHTGGRVGEKLFF | TGCGCCAGCAGACATACAGGGGGCAGAGTTGGGGAAAAACTGTTTTTT
few | TRBJ2-1 | TRBV7-2 | TRBD2 | CASSLAQSGRNNEQFF | TGTGCCAGCAGCTTAGCGCAGAGCGGGAGAAACAATGAGCAGTTCTTC
NA | TRBJ1-5 | TRBV10-3 | TRBD1 | CAISTGQVSNQPQHF | TGTGCCATCAGTACAGGACAGGTCTCCAATCAGCCCCAGCATTTT
NA | TRBJ2-1 | TRBV2 | TRBD2 | CASAGGSSYNEQFF | TGTGCCAGTGCGGGAGGGAGCTCCTACAATGAGCAGTTCTTC
NA | TRBJ1-3 | TRBV11-2 | NA | CASSLQGTGNTIYF | TGTGCCAGCAGCTTGCAGGGAACTGGAAACACCATATATTTT
NA | TRBJ2-2 | TRBV18 | TRBD1 | CASSPLGTENTGELFF | TGTGCCAGCTCACCACTCGGGACAGAGAACACCGGGGAGCTGTTTTTT
NA | TRBJ2-1 | TRBV30 | TRBD2 | CAWSVLAGGEGEQFF | TGTGCCTGGAGTGTACTAGCGGGGGGGGAGGGCGAGCAGTTCTTC
NA | TRBJ2-5 | TRBV4-3 | NA | CASSQVEGTRQTQYF | TGCGCCAGCAGCCAAGTCGAGGGGACACGACAGACCCAGTACTTC
NA | TRBJ2-2 | TRBV19 | TRBD2 | CASGPAGASGELFF | TGTGCCAGTGGCCCGGCGGGAGCTTCCGGGGAGCTGTTTTTT
NA | TRBJ1-2 | TRBV2 | TRBD1 | CASSPLDRGGVGYTF | TGTGCCAGCAGTCCTTTGGACAGGGGAGGGGTAGGCTACACCTTC
NA | TRBJ1-6 | TRBV30 | NA | CAWSAGEYNSPLHF | TGTGCCTGGAGTGCAGGGGAATATAATTCACCCCTCCACTTT
NA | TRBJ1-3 | TRBV19 | NA | CASSMGQSLGNTIYF | TGTGCCAGTAGTATGGGGCAATCTCTGGGAAACACCATATATTTT
NA | TRBJ1-2 | TRBV7-8 | NA | CASSPRGGESTF | TGTGCCAGCAGCCCCCGGGGGGGCGAGAGCACCTTC
NA | TRBJ1-5 | TRBV2 | NA | CASRGQSNQPQHF | TGTGCCAGCAGAGGACAGTCCAATCAGCCCCAGCATTTT